These 20 T cell receptor beta chains were all obtained from the same sample, sequenced in a study of response to subunit inactivated influenza vaccine. TCRdb re-analysed the RT-PCR reads in MiXCR, keeping a single row per CDR3 protein. The table shows about half a million distinct CDR3 sequences, with 7.5% to 8.5% occurring only once. The sequencing used PBMCs from blood, collected less than 25 months after vaccination. The receptors derive from a man aged 50 to 69 who received an inactivated influenza vaccine.

This clonotype has ten or more counts. V gene TRBV7-8 combines with J gene TRBJ2-1; tentative D call: TRBD2 (6 bases). The CDR3 is 15 residues long. The ends were cut back, 2 bases at V and 4 bases at J, with 12 bases in the middle. Germline V lookup: CDR1 SGHVS, CDR2 FQNEAQ. CDR3 region: CASSLSAGPYNEQFF. The CDR3 coding sequence is TGTGCCAGCAGCTTATCAGCGGGTCCATACAATGAGCAGTTCTTC.

This clonotype appeared many times. The chain links TRBV5-1 to TRBJ2-7; D gene uncertain. Trimming removed 1 base from V and 2 bases from J, with 16 bases in between. CDR3 length: 16 amino acids. The germline CDR1 and CDR2 sequences are SGHRS and YFSETQ. The CDR3 sequence: CASSLNGAMPPYEQYF. In nucleotides, the CDR3 is TGCGCCAGCAGCTTGAATGGAGCAATGCCTCCCTACGAGCAGTACTTC.

This clonotype showed up just a few times. The chain links TRBV12-3 or TRBV12-4 to TRBJ2-7, with D possibly being TRBD1 (6 bases). The germline V and J ends were trimmed by 1 base and 6 bases, with 10 bases remaining between them. The CDR3 is 13 residues long. CDR3 in DNA: TGTGCCAGCAGTTTAGGAACAGGGATCGAGCAGTACTTC. It specifies CASSLGTGIEQYF.

This clonotype has a handful of counts. The chain recombines TRBV3-1 with TRBJ2-5; no definite D call. This CDR3 has 10 residues. Trimming left V 5 bases short and J 14 bases short, with 12 bases between. The germline V gene has CDR1 LGHDT and CDR2 YNNKEL (reference sequence). CDR3 region: CASSEVGSYF. The CDR3 bases are TGTGCCAGCAGCGAGGTTGGCAGCTACTTC.

This clonotype was detected a few times. V is TRBV6-1 and J is TRBJ2-3; D might be TRBD1 or TRBD2, each matching 7 bases. The CDR3 is made up of 15 amino acids. Trimming took off 6 bases at V and 6 bases at J, with 19 bases between the two ends. Germline V gene sequence: CDR1 MNHNS, CDR2 SASEGT. The CDR3 loop reads CASRGGGGSADTQYF. The CDR3 DNA is TGTGCCAGCAGGGGAGGGGGCGGGAGTGCGGATACGCAGTATTTT.

This clonotype was detected only a few times. J is TRBJ2-5 and V is TRBV2, with a weak D call TRBD1 (6 bases). This CDR3 is 13 amino acids long. Between the trimmed V and J ends, which lost 7 bases and 0 bases, there was a span of 9 bases. Germline loops: CDR1 SNHLY, CDR2 FYNNEI. The CDR3 loop is CASIAGDQETQYF. CDR3 sequence (DNA): TGTGCCAGCATAGCAGGGGACCAAGAGACCCAGTACTTC.

This clonotype was seen more than once but under ten times. The rearrangement joins TRBV11-2 to TRBJ2-2; maybe TRBD2 (5 bases). With 1 base removed from V and 1 base from J, the gap between germline ends came to 13 bases. Germline loops: CDR1 SGHAT, CDR2 FQNNGV. CDR3 length equals 17 residues. The CDR3 here is CASSLGLRTVNTGELFF. Here the CDR3 DNA reads TGTGCCAGCAGCTTAGGTCTGCGGACTGTGAACACCGGGGAGCTGTTTTTT.

V is TRBV4-3 and J is TRBJ1-1, with D perhaps TRBD1 (5 bases). With 8 bases removed from V and 3 bases from J, the gap between germline ends came to 19 bases. The germline gives CDR1 LGHNA, CDR2 YSLEER. This CDR3 has 15 residues. CDR3 DNA sequence: TGCGCCAGCTCTCGGGGAGCAGGGAGCTACACTGAAGCTTTCTTT. It translates to CASSRGAGSYTEAFF.

This chain uses TRBV21-1 with TRBJ2-5; the D call TRBD1 from the table was never checked on the DNA. TRBV21-1 is deemed a pseudogene. This CDR3 is 16 amino acids long. This CDR3 is CASSKARDRVRETQYF. CDR3 coding DNA: TGTGCCAGCAGCAAAGCGCGGGACAGGGTACGAGAGACCCAGTACTTC.

In its sample, this clonotype was seen many times. This sequence joins TRBV6-5 and TRBJ2-5; D call uncertain. Germline V lookup: CDR1 MNHEY, CDR2 SVGAGI. This CDR3 has 14 amino acids. The V end was cut by 2 bases, the J end by 4 bases, with 11 bases between. The CDR3 reads CASSYGPVGETQYF. In nucleotides, the CDR3 is TGTGCCAGCAGTTACGGGCCTGTAGGAGAGACCCAGTACTTC.

This clonotype was detected ten times or more. The rearrangement links TRBV6-5 to TRBJ2-2; no firm D call. Trimming shortened V by 2 bases and J by 0 bases, and 7 bases separated the two germline ends. The CDR3 consists of 15 residues. In germline, CDR1 is MNHEY, CDR2 SVGAGI. The CDR3 nucleotides are TGTGCCAGCAGTTACGCAGATACGAACACCGGGGAGCTGTTTTTT. Protein product: CASSYADTNTGELFF.

This clonotype was recorded at least ten times. This chain connects TRBV4-3 to TRBJ1-6; 9 bases are shared with TRBD1. CDR1 LGHNA and CDR2 YSLEER come from the germline V gene. Germline trimming cut 5 bases from V and 5 bases from J; bases unmatched to any gene: 4. The CDR3 runs to 15 residues. CDR3 sequence (DNA): TGCGCCAGCAGCACGCGGACAGGGGATAATTCACCCCTCCACTTT. It encodes CASSTRTGDNSPLHF.

This rearrangement joins TRBV15 to TRBJ2-7; D not certain. The CDR3 loop spans 14 amino acids. Germline V gene lookup returns CDR1 LNHNV and CDR2 YYDKDF (reference sequence). V was clipped by 1 base and J by 0 bases, with 7 bases between them. The DNA for the CDR3 is TGTGCCACCAGCAGAGGAGGCAGCTCCTACGAGCAGTACTTC. Its protein is CATSRGGSSYEQYF.

The V and J genes are TRBV18 and TRBJ2-7; TRBD2 is a possible D gene (5 bases). Germline CDR1 reads KGHSH; CDR2 reads LQKENI. This CDR3 has 13 residues. Trimming removed 5 bases from V and 4 bases from J, with 12 bases in between. CDR3 DNA: TGTGCCAGCTCAACGGGATCCGAGTACGAGCAGTACTTC. Translating it yields CASSTGSEYEQYF.

This clonotype was counted many times. The chain is built from TRBV20-1 and TRBJ2-2; tentatively, D is TRBD2 (6 bases). The CDR3 spans 15 residues. Trimming removed 1 base at V and 6 bases at J, with 15 bases between. Germline V gene sequence: CDR1 DFQATT, CDR2 SNEGSKA (reference sequence). The DNA for the CDR3 is TGCAGTGCTAGAGGGACCCACGGAGGGGCCGGGGAGCTGTTTTTT. This sequence encodes CSARGTHGGAGELFF.

This clonotype appeared many times. The chain couples TRBV5-1 to TRBJ2-7; 7 bases agree with TRBD1. The trim removed 0 bases at V and 2 bases at J, leaving 2 bases unmatched. Germline-derived CDR1 and CDR2 are SGHRS and YFSETQ. The CDR3 contains 14 residues. CDR3 amino acids: CASSLAGQTYEQYF. CDR3 DNA: TGCGCCAGCAGCTTGGCGGGACAGACCTACGAGCAGTACTTC.

The V and J genes are TRBV18 and TRBJ2-7, with D perhaps assigned TRBD1 or TRBD2 (5 bases each). The V end was cut by 3 bases, the J end by 9 bases, with 15 bases between. Germline values: CDR1 KGHSH, CDR2 LQKENI. This CDR3 has 13 amino acids. CDR3 protein: CASSPKDGTGQYF. Written as DNA, the CDR3 is TGTGCCAGCTCACCCAAGGACGGGACGGGGCAGTACTTC.

This clonotype showed up just a few times. The chain is built from TRBV5-8 and TRBJ2-6; 8 nucleotides agree with TRBD1. In germline, CDR1 is SGHTS, CDR2 YDEGEE. The CDR3 runs to 18 residues. The V gene end was trimmed by 4 bases and the J gene end by 0 bases; junction bases not matched to a gene: 9. The CDR3 DNA reads as TGTGCCAGCAGCATTAGCACAGGGGGTTTCTCTGGGGCCAACGTCCTGACTTTC. Its protein is CASSISTGGFSGANVLTF.

The V gene is TRBV6-1, the J gene TRBJ2-7; 11 bases map to TRBD2. This CDR3 is built from 14 residues. With V trimmed by 6 bases and J by 4 bases, 5 bases remained unmatched. Germline values: CDR1 MNHNS, CDR2 SASEGT. The CDR3 bases are TGTGCCAGCAGGCCCACTAGCGGGGGTTACGAGCAGTACTTC. Translating gives CASRPTSGGYEQYF.

With respect to this clonotype: A junction end diverges from the germline sequence, so it may reflect a read error. The chain carries TRBV5-1 and TRBJ1-1, with D possibly being TRBD1 (5 bases). The CDR3 consists of 17 residues. Germline V gene data show CDR1 as SGHRS and CDR2 as YFSETQ. The CDR3 coding sequence is TGCTCCAGCAGCTTGCGCCAGGGTGGGGTGGAGAACACTGAAGCTTTCTTT. Amino acids: CSSSLRQGGVENTEAFF.